Detailed here is one T cell receptor (beta chain). Its antigen remains unknown. With 5 bases clipped from V and 2 bases from J, the junction kept 9 bases outside the gene matches. The V gene's germline CDR1 is SGHVS and CDR2 FQNEAQ. The CDR3 runs 16 residues. Here immunoSEQ multiplex PCR was the method, and the copy in TCRdb shows in-frame clones only, minus some. The table records around 60,000 clones, 96% of them present only once. The data belong to a study of cytomegalovirus exposure and HLA in healthy donors. Study findings and constraints: Investigators reported 150 to 200 TCR beta chains as tied to cytomegalovirus.

The sequencing input was PBMCs. This chain links TRBV7-8 with TRBJ2-5; 9 bases agree with TRBD2. This sequence originates from a woman in her late teens or twenties in good health and CMV-seronegative. CDR3 sequence: CASSPPLAGLQETQYF. The CDR3 nucleotides read TGTGCCAGCAGCCCCCCCCTAGCGGGGCTACAAGAGACCCAGTACTTC.